Following are 6 T cell receptor beta chains from one sample sequenced in a study of CD8+ T cells in alopecia areata. The authors extracted RNA and reverse transcribed it into cDNA as the sequencing template. Assay used: immunoSEQ multiplex PCR; TCRdb lists only in-frame clones, some missing. In the table there are about 64,000 clones, just over 45% of which are singletons. As for treatment: oral pan-JAK inhibitor, 5-10 mg twice daily. This specimen was CD8+ T cells sorted from blood, taken at roughly week 36, from a patient treated with tofacitinib. The receptors were gathered from a human donor with alopecia areata.

By its share, this clone is medium-sized. V and J are TRBV4-1 and TRBJ2-1; 7 bases fit TRBD2. Germline CDR1 MGHRA, CDR2 YSYEKL. This CDR3 region has 15 residues. The V gene end was trimmed by 1 base and the J gene end by 2 bases; junction bases not matched to a gene: 2. The CDR3 sequence: CASSQGLAPYNEQFF. The DNA of the CDR3 is TGCGCCAGCAGCCAAGGACTAGCCCCCTACAATGAGCAGTTCTTC.

The table lists this clone with a few counts. The genes are TRBV11-2 and TRBJ2-4, with 8 nucleotides matching TRBD2. The J segment lost 6 bases and the V segment lost 3 bases, leaving 7 bases of the junction unmatched. The CDR3 is 15 amino acids. Germline V gene data show CDR1 as SGHAT and CDR2 as FQNNGV. The DNA of the CDR3 is TGTGCCAGCAGCTTCTCGGGAGGGCCGGGAAACATTCAGTACTTC. Translation: CASSFSGGPGNIQYF.

The chain carries TRBV2 and TRBJ2-7; 10 nucleotides match TRBD2. Germline-derived CDR1 and CDR2 are SNHLY and FYNNEI. The CDR3 totals 15 residues. Losses at the gene ends were 3 bases for V and 5 bases for J; bases not matched to a gene: 7. The CDR3 region is CASSDPSGRRDEQYF. DNA of the CDR3: TGTGCCAGCAGTGACCCTAGCGGGAGACGCGACGAGCAGTACTTC. Full variable domain (remainder filled in from reference TRBV2 and TRBJ2-7): EPEVTQTPSHQVTQMGQEVILRCVPISNHLYFYWYRQILGQKVEFLVSFYNNEISEKSEIFDDQFSVERPDGSNFTLKIRSTKLEDSAMYFCASSDPSGRRDEQYFGPGTRLTVT.

DNA for the CDR3: TGTGCCAGCAAAGAGAGATTTTGGAATGAGCAGTTCTTC. Its translation: CASKERFWNEQFF. This chain connects TRBV27 to TRBJ2-1; no clear D. This CDR3 has 13 amino acids. CDR1 and CDR2 from the germline V gene are MNHEY and SMNVEV (reference sequence). Trimming cost V 7 bases and J 7 bases, with 14 bases left between them.

This clone was recorded a few times. This CDR3 reads CASSPTYLEQFF. CDR3 nucleotide sequence: TGTGCCAGCAGTCCGACTTACCTTGAGCAGTTCTTC. The rearrangement links TRBV28 to TRBJ2-1; no definite D call. Trimming removed 5 bases from V and 9 bases from J, with 11 bases in between. This CDR3 is 12 amino acids long. CDR1 and CDR2 (germline): MDHEN, SYDVKM.

The J gene is TRBJ2-6, the V gene TRBV10-2, with D perhaps matching TRBD1 (6 bases). The length of the CDR3 is 16 residues. V was shortened by 3 bases and J by 2 bases, with 11 bases between the two germline ends. Germline V gene lookup returns CDR1 WSHSY and CDR2 SAAADI. CDR3 sequence (DNA): TGCGCCAGCAGTGATGTGGGGGCTGCTGGGGCCAACGTCCTGACTTTC. It yields the protein CASSDVGAAGANVLTF.